This T cell receptor beta chain was identified during a study of shared clonotypes between healthy human individuals. Naivety among CD8 cells was defined by CD45RO negativity and positive CCR7 selection, thereby excluding terminally differentiated effector memory CD45RA+ cells. This clone was observed a few times. This CDR3 is also generated by other DNA sequences in the sample. The CDR3 is 15 residues long. The V gene's germline CDR1 is SGHRS and CDR2 YFSETQ. Between the trimmed V and J ends, which lost 2 bases and 1 base, there was a span of 10 bases. The table came from immunoSEQ multiplex PCR; TCRdb's copy has only in-frame clones and leaves some out. The sample lists about 2.1 million clones, about 92% occurring once.

This chain uses TRBV5-1 with TRBJ2-1; D possibly corresponds to TRBD2 (6 bases). The sample comprised naive CD8+ T cells from PBMCs. This clonotype originated in a man between 18 and 35 years old in good health. Some clones in this sample may be carry-over from other donors' samples. CDR3 residues: CASSLGGSSYNEQFF. The CDR3 DNA follows: TGCGCCAGCAGCTTAGGAGGGAGTTCCTACAATGAGCAGTTCTTC.